This T cell receptor beta chain was retrieved from a study of identical twins. Only one count was recorded for this clonotype. What it recognizes is unknown. All donors were healthy, and all were Caucasian. Study-level points and caveats: The study found excess low generation probability among twin-shared out-of-frame alpha sequences. Cross-sectional statistics, not tracking of the same donors, supported the conclusions.

TCRdb reprocessed the 5' RACE reads via MiXCR and lists one record per CDR3 protein. Of about 450,000 distinct CDR3 sequences in the sample, approximately 17% were seen once. Germline loops: CDR1 DFQATT, CDR2 SNEGSKA (reference sequence). V lost 1 base to trimming and J lost 8 bases; unmatched junction nucleotides: 5. CDR3 length: 14 amino acids. The chain joins TRBV20-1 to TRBJ2-1, with 10 bases lining up with TRBD2. Material for sequencing was naive T cells sorted from blood. This clonotype originated in a man in his fifties in good health. CDR3 amino acids: CSARGSGGAYEQFF. CDR3 DNA sequence: TGCAGTGCTAGAGGAAGCGGGGGGGCCTATGAGCAGTTCTTC.